This TCR beta chain was sequenced for a study of PD-1 blockade in classical Hodgkin lymphoma. Study-wide context: Nivolumab dosing for patients was 3 mg/kg, administered intravenously every 2 weeks. Points from the study as a whole: The study reported lower baseline TCR diversity in newly diagnosed patients than in healthy donors. CD4+ TCR diversity climbed significantly by C4D1, unlike CD8+ TCR diversity. Nivolumab initiation under 1 year post-ASCT meant exclusion.

There was relapse after autologous stem cell transplantation in every patient, and there was variation in brentuximab vedotin exposure. There are a few counts of this clone. Its antigen is undetermined. Germline assignment: CDR1 SGHRS and CDR2 YFSETQ. V was clipped by 5 bases and J by 4 bases; unmatched bases: 0. This CDR3 region has 13 residues. Method: immunoSEQ multiplex PCR; TCRdb's copy keeps in-frame clones and lacks some. The sample has roughly 90,000 clones, roughly 80% seen once. The clonotype comes from a human donor with classical Hodgkin lymphoma. The chain links TRBV5-1 to TRBJ2-2; 9 bases agree with TRBD1. The sample was peripheral blood mononuclear cells (PBMCs), taken before the second cycle of nivolumab. The CDR3 DNA sequence: TGCGCCAGCAGGGGACAGGGCACCGGGGAGCTGTTTTTT. This gives the protein CASRGQGTGELFF.